This TCR beta chain was sequenced for a study of blood T cell repertoires in COVID-19. Study summary: From T cells, B-cell-depleted T cells, or PBMCs came the material, which was cDNA or gDNA.

Sequenced by immunoSEQ multiplex PCR; TCRdb stores in-frame clones only, minus some. The data show 150,000 to 200,000 clones, around 92% seen once. CDR1 and CDR2 from the germline V gene are SGHVS and FQNEAQ. V was clipped by 3 bases and J by 2 bases; unmatched bases: 9. The CDR3 is 16 amino acids. Material for sequencing was peripheral blood. The V call is TRBV7-8, the J call TRBJ2-5; 7 positions match TRBD1. This sequence was found in a man aged 25 to 40 with COVID-19, enrolled during active disease. CDR3 DNA sequence: TGTGCCAGCAGCTTTCCCGAGGGGGACAGACAAGAGACCCAGTACTTC. It is translated as CASSFPEGDRQETQYF.